This TCR beta chain was captured in a study of T cells in Graves' hyperthyroidism and ophthalmopathy. Using RNA transcripts as the source, TCR beta CDR3 regions were amplified. The study used the HTBI primer set for a first-round RT-PCR of the TCR CDR3. One entry per CDR3 protein, called by TCRdb with MiXCR from the multiplex PCR reads. The data show around 570,000 distinct CDR3 sequences, with 15% to 20% seen just once and over 45% held by the top ten. Regarding the study as a whole: Expanded thyroid clonotypes (above 0.001) were mostly also found in blood. Through a model of 13 V-J features, ophthalmopathy was separated from stable hyperthyroidism.

Uncontrolled infection, other autoimmune disease, pregnancy and lactation each barred patients from inclusion. Note on this clonotype: Its antigen is undetermined.

The sequence was obtained from a man aged 35-49 years with Graves' ophthalmopathy. Sequencing was done on a sample of blood.

In DNA, the CDR3 is TGTGCCAGCATTAGCGGGAGGGCCGGGATTCTGAATGAGCAGTTCTTC. Translation gives CASISGRAGILNEQFF. This chain joins TRBV5-8 and TRBJ2-1; TRBD2 aligns across 11 bases. The germline gives CDR1 SGHTS, CDR2 YDEGEE. V lost 6 bases, J lost 7 bases, and 12 bases stayed unmatched. This CDR3 comprises 16 residues.